The entry that follows covers one T cell receptor (beta chain) sequence. Germline values: CDR1 SQVTM, CDR2 ANQGSEA. The V segment lost 4 bases and the J segment 5 bases; nucleotides outside the gene matches: 5. This CDR3 region has 12 residues. The data were taken from a study of early stage breast cancer tumors. Data came from immunoSEQ multiplex PCR; TCRdb stores just in-frame clones and leaves some out. The sample shows around 30,000 clones, 72% of them seen only once. The rearrangement uses TRBV29-1 and TRBJ2-7, with 7 bases identical to TRBD1. Sequenced sample: blood. This TCR was recovered from a person in their fifties with breast cancer. The CDR3 sequence: CSVVRGQNEQYF. The CDR3 region has the DNA TGCAGCGTTGTAAGGGGGCAGAACGAGCAGTACTTC.